This passage covers 23 T cell receptor beta chains from one sample sequenced in a study of blood T cells in healthy people across ages (dated by TCRdb to 2015 to 2017). Receptor amplification or capture employed 5' RACE. The instrument given in TCRdb is Illumina HiSeq 2500. A second 7 to 11 cycle PCR used a sample-barcoded 5' primer and a J-beta primer mix. Clones were called with MiXCR by TCRdb after fastp trimmed the public reads at Q25, and only in-frame beta chains were retained. Entries are consolidated by CDR3 protein sequence, retaining the most common genes and DNA. The sample has just over 800,000 distinct CDR3 sequences on record, less than 80% of them singletons. The ten largest clones take up 25% to 30% of the sample. The specimen sequenced was blood. The receptors stem from a man between 25 and 39 years old in good health.

The gene calls are TRBV6-5 and TRBJ2-1; D is unclear. CDR3 length: 14 residues. From germline, CDR1 is MNHEY and CDR2 SVGAGI. Trimming pared 5 bases from V and 2 bases from J, leaving 10 bases between. CDR3 sequence (DNA): TGTGCCAGCAGTGCGGCGTACCCCTACAATGAGCAGTTCTTC. Translation gives CASSAAYPYNEQFF.

This CDR3 reads CASSLGQGSGKQYF. CDR3 nucleotide sequence: TGTGCCAGCAGCCTCGGACAGGGAAGCGGCAAGCAGTACTTC. The rearrangement links TRBV7-9 to TRBJ2-7, with 8 bases that match TRBD1. CDR3 size: 14 residues. Per germline, CDR1 SEHNR and CDR2 FQNEAQ (reference sequence). V gave up 5 bases and J gave up 8 bases; unmatched junction bases: 11.

This chain connects TRBV12-3 or TRBV12-4 to TRBJ1-1; weak D call: TRBD1 (6 bases). Trimming left V 3 bases short and J 1 base short, with 12 bases between. The CDR3 length is 15 residues. The chain's CDR3 is CASSFGGRGNTEAFF. CDR3 coding DNA: TGTGCCAGCAGTTTTGGCGGCAGGGGGAACACTGAAGCTTTCTTT.

The rearrangement joins TRBV6-6 to TRBJ1-4; D unresolved. Germline V gene lookup returns CDR1 MNHNY and CDR2 SVGAGI (reference sequence). The CDR3 contains 13 residues. Trimming took 1 base from V and 5 from J, leaving 5 bases between them. This CDR3 reads CASSYYGNEKLFF. CDR3 in DNA: TGTGCCAGCAGTTACTACGGAAATGAAAAACTGTTTTTT.

The chain links TRBV7-2 to TRBJ2-7, with D hard to call. The CDR3 has 13 amino acids. The ends were cut back, 4 bases at V and 3 bases at J, with 10 bases in the middle. Germline loops: CDR1 SGHTA, CDR2 FQGNSA. CDR3 residues: CASSSFAGYEQYF. The CDR3 nucleotides are TGTGCCAGCAGCTCCTTTGCCGGCTACGAGCAGTACTTC.

The DNA of the CDR3 is TGTGCCAGCAGAGATGCGATACAGGGGGCGCAGGAGAATGAGCAGTTCTTC. The encoded protein is CASRDAIQGAQENEQFF. The rearrangement uses TRBV27 and TRBJ2-1; TRBD1 agrees at 9 bases. The trim removed 6 bases at V and 7 bases at J, leaving 16 bases unmatched. CDR3 length: 17 amino acids. Germline V gene sequence: CDR1 MNHEY, CDR2 SMNVEV (reference sequence).

V is TRBV27 and J is TRBJ2-5, with D hard to call. The J call could be wrong; TRBJ2-7 is a better fit for the DNA end. CDR1 is MNHEY and CDR2 is SMNVEV in the germline V gene (reference sequence). The CDR3 contains 13 residues. The CDR3 loop reads CASSFGLGYEQYF. The CDR3 DNA reads TGTGCCAGCAGTTTTGGTTTGGGCTACGAGCAGTACTTC.

The chain uses TRBV3-1 and TRBJ1-2; D unresolved. This CDR3 comprises 12 residues. Trimming removed 2 bases from V and 4 bases from J, with 5 bases in between. Germline loops: CDR1 LGHDT, CDR2 YNNKEL (reference sequence). CDR3 loop: CASSQFLYGYTF. The CDR3 DNA reads TGTGCCAGCAGCCAATTTCTCTATGGCTACACCTTC.

The chain employs TRBV9 and TRBJ1-2, with D uncertain. This CDR3 contains 14 residues. Germline lookup yields CDR1 SGDLS and CDR2 YYNGEE. V shed 3 bases and J shed 3 bases, with 12 bases lying between them. The CDR3 DNA reads TGTGCCAGCAGCGGACCTCCTCAGTACTATGGCTACACCTTC. As protein: CASSGPPQYYGYTF.

The chain links TRBV2 to TRBJ2-3; D not certain. This CDR3 has 13 amino acids. Germline assignment: CDR1 SNHLY and CDR2 FYNNEI. V was shortened by 11 bases and J by 4 bases, with 16 bases between the two germline ends. The CDR3 is CASGRQFADTQYF. In nucleotides, the CDR3 is TGTGCCTCCGGGCGGCAGTTTGCAGATACGCAGTATTTT.

V and J are TRBV28 and TRBJ2-7; possible D gene TRBD1, 5 bases. V was clipped by 2 bases and J by 7 bases, with 9 bases between them. Germline lookup yields CDR1 MDHEN and CDR2 SYDVKM. The CDR3 has 12 residues. The CDR3 DNA reads as TGTGCCAGCAGTTTAATGGGGCGGGAGCAGTACTTC. This sequence encodes CASSLMGREQYF.

Comment on this clonotype: The junction does not match germline at one end; this may be a read error. The V call is TRBV6-2 or TRBV6-3, the J call TRBJ2-1, with TRBD2 identical over 9 bases. CDR1 is MNHEY and CDR2 is SVGEGT in the germline V gene. CDR3 length: 15 residues. The CDR3 DNA follows: TGTGCCAGCAGTTATAGCGGGGGTTCCTACAATGGGCAGTTCTTC. It encodes CASSYSGGSYNGQFF.

CDR3 DNA: TGTGCCAGCAACACCGCTAGCGGGGGGATGGTTGAGCTGTTTTTT. Encoded protein: CASNTASGGMVELFF. The V call is TRBV25-1, the J call TRBJ2-2, with 11 positions matching TRBD2. Germline assignment: CDR1 MGHDK and CDR2 SYGVNS. V lost 7 bases to trimming and J lost 11 bases; unmatched junction nucleotides: 12. This CDR3 comprises 15 residues. Filled out from reference TRBV25-1 and TRBJ2-2, the complete variable domain reads EADIYQTPRYLVIGTGKKITLECSQTMGHDKMYWYQQDPGMELHLIHYSYGVNSTEKGDLSSESTVSRIRTEHFPLTLESARPSHTSQYLCASNTASGGMVELFFGEGSRLTVL.

There are a few counts of this clonotype. The chain employs TRBV20-1 and TRBJ2-4; the match to TRBD1 covers 9 bases. The assigned J gene may be wrong: the sequence end matches TRBJ2-7 better. Germline loops: CDR1 DFQATT, CDR2 SNEGSKA (reference sequence). The CDR3 totals 13 residues. CDR3 in DNA: TGCAGTGCCCTACAGGGGGCACTGAACGAGCAGTACTTC. It translates to CSALQGALNEQYF.

The chain recombines TRBV25-1 with TRBJ2-1; 9 positions match TRBD1. The V and J ends lost 4 bases and 0 bases, in that order; junction bases with no gene match: 7. The CDR3 runs 17 residues. Germline assignment: CDR1 MGHDK and CDR2 SYGVNS. CDR3 bases: TGTGCCAGCAGTGGGGCCGGGACAGGGAGCTCCTACAATGAGCAGTTCTTC. It encodes CASSGAGTGSSYNEQFF.

The V gene is TRBV5-1, the J gene TRBJ1-1; tentative D call: TRBD1 (5 bases). Trimming took 3 bases from V and 0 from J, leaving 9 bases between them. The CDR3 totals 14 residues. The V gene's germline CDR1 is SGHRS and CDR2 YFSETQ. CDR3 coding DNA: TGCGCCAGCAGCTCGCAGGGCATGAACACTGAAGCTTTCTTT. It yields the protein CASSSQGMNTEAFF.

The V and J genes are TRBV6-2 or TRBV6-3 and TRBJ1-2; the D is unclear. This CDR3 region has 13 residues. V was trimmed by 7 bases and J by 3 bases, leaving 12 bases between them. The germline CDR1 and CDR2 sequences are MNHEY and SVGEGT. CDR3 loop: CASKILPHYGYTF. The CDR3 DNA is TGTGCCAGCAAGATCTTGCCACACTATGGCTACACCTTC.

V gene TRBV29-1 combines with J gene TRBJ2-4, with a weak D call TRBD1 (6 bases). The J call may be faulty, since TRBJ2-7 better matches the DNA end. The CDR3 is made up of 12 amino acids. Germline assignment: CDR1 SQVTM and CDR2 ANQGSEA. The CDR3 coding sequence is TGCAGCGTGGACAGAGAATACTACGAGCAGTACTTC. This sequence encodes CSVDREYYEQYF.

This clonotype occurred a few times. The chain couples TRBV12-3 or TRBV12-4 to TRBJ2-1; D may correspond to TRBD1 or TRBD2 (5 bases each). The V end lost 7 bases, the J end lost 6 bases, and 16 bases lay between the germline ends. The CDR3 is 14 residues long. This CDR3 is CASTPGAASNEQFF. As DNA, the CDR3 is TGTGCCAGCACCCCCGGGGCAGCTAGCAATGAGCAGTTCTTC.

The gene calls are TRBV10-3 and TRBJ2-5, with 7 bases matching TRBD1. TRBJ2-7 matches the DNA end more closely, so the J call is doubtful. The CDR3 has 14 residues. CDR1 and CDR2 (germline): ENHRY, SYGVKD. This CDR3 is CAISQGQEAYEQYF. The CDR3 nucleotides read TGTGCCATCAGCCAAGGACAGGAGGCCTACGAGCAGTACTTC.

V and J are TRBV15 and TRBJ2-1; 7 bases agree with TRBD1. The closer fit of TRBJ2-7 to the DNA end suggests the J call may be wrong. Germline V gives CDR1 LNHNV, CDR2 YYDKDF (reference sequence). The CDR3 is 16 amino acids. The CDR3, as DNA: TGTGCCACCAGCAGAGATTGGACAGGCCCCTACAATGAGCAGTACTTC. Translated: CATSRDWTGPYNEQYF.

The chain employs TRBV6-2 or TRBV6-3 and TRBJ2-3, with a possible D match to TRBD2 (6 bases). Germline CDR1 is MNHEY and CDR2 is SVGEGT. The CDR3 has 16 amino acids. V was clipped by 0 bases and J by 3 bases, with 13 bases between them. In nucleotides, the CDR3 is TGTGCCAGCAGTTACTCGAGGGAGGAGAGGACAGATACGCAGTATTTT. This gives the protein CASSYSREERTDTQYF.

Here the CDR3 reads CASSRSGQGEETQYF. The DNA of the CDR3 is TGTGCCAGCAGTCGCTCGGGACAGGGGGAAGAGACCCAGTACTTC. The chain combines TRBV12-3 or TRBV12-4 with TRBJ2-5; 11 nucleotides match TRBD1. Germline trimming cut 5 bases from V and 3 bases from J; bases unmatched to any gene: 5. This CDR3 is 15 amino acids long.